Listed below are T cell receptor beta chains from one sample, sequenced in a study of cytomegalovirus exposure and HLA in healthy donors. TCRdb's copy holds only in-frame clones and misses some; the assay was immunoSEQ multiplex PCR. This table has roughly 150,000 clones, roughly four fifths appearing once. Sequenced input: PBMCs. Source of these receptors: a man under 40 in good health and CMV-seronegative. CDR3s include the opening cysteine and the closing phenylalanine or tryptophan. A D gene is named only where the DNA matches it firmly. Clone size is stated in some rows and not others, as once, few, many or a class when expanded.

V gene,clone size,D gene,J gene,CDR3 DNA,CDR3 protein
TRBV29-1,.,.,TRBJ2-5,TGCAGCGTAGCTGGACAGCCAAGGGAGACCCAGTACTTC,CSVAGQPRETQYF
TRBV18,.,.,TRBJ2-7,TGTGCCAGCTCACCAGGGGCTGACCTGGGAGAGCAGTACTTC,CASSPGADLGEQYF
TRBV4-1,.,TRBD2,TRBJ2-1,TGCGCCAGCAGCCCGGATGGGACTAGCGGGAAGATCTACAATGAGCAGTTCTTC,CASSPDGTSGKIYNEQFF
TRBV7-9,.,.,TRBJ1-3,TGTGCCAGCAGCGAAGGACAGATACTTGTGGGAAACACCATATATTTT,CASSEGQILVGNTIYF
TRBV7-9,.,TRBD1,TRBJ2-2,TGTTCCAGCAGCCAATACAGGGGGCGTTCCACCGGGGAGCTGTTTTTT,CSSSQYRGRSTGELFF
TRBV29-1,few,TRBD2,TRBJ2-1,TGCAGCGTGGAGACGGGGGGACTAGCGGGGGGTATTAATGAGCAGTTCTTC,CSVETGGLAGGINEQFF
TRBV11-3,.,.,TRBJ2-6,TGTGCCAGCAGCTTAGGAGGGGGGGTTGGGGCCAACGTCCTGACTTTC,CASSLGGGVGANVLTF
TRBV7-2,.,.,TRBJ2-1,TGTGCCAGCAGCCCTGGAGGGAGCTCCTACAATGAGCAGTTCTTC,CASSPGGSSYNEQFF
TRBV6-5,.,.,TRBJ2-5,TGTGCCAGCAGTTATTCGAGGTTACAAGAGACCCAGTACTTC,CASSYSRLQETQYF
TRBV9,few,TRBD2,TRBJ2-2,TGTGCCAGCAGCCATAGCGGGAGTAGTACCGGGGAGCTGTTTTTT,CASSHSGSSTGELFF
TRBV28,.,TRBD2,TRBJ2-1,TGTGCCCATGTGGCTAGCGGGAGGAGTTTTGAGCAGTTCTTC,CAHVASGRSFEQFF
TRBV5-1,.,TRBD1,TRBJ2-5,TGCGCCAGCAGCTTTCTAGGGACAGACCAAGAGACCCAGTACTTC,CASSFLGTDQETQYF
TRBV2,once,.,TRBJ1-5,TGTGCCAGCCACAGGGATTATAGCAATCAGCCCCAGCATTTT,CASHRDYSNQPQHF
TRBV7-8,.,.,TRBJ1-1,TGTGCCAGCAGCCCTCTAAGGGGTTTCACTGAAGCTTTCTTT,CASSPLRGFTEAFF
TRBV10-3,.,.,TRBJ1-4,TGTGCCATCAGTGAGTCCCCCCGTGAAAAACTGTTTTTT,CAISESPREKLFF
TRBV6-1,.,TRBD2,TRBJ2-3,TGTGCCAGCTCAACCCTAGCGGGAGTGACAGATACGCAGTATTTT,CASSTLAGVTDTQYF
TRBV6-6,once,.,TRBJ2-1,TGTGCCAGCAGTTACTCCGAGACTTACAATGAGCAGTTCTTC,CASSYSETYNEQFF
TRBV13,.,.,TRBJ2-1,TGTGCCAGCAGCTTAGAGTCTCTCTTCGGACAGGAGGGTTCCTACAATGAGCAGTTCTTC,CASSLESLFGQEGSYNEQFF
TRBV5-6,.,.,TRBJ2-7,TGTGCCAGCAGCTCCGGGAGCTTCTCCTACGAGCAGTACTTC,CASSSGSFSYEQYF
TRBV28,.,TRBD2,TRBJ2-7,TGTGCCAGCAGTCCCGTCGGGACTAGCGGCTCCTACGAGCAGTACTTC,CASSPVGTSGSYEQYF
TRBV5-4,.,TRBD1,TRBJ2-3,TGTGCCAGCAGCGGTAGACAGGGGTCGGCAGATACGCAGTATTTT,CASSGRQGSADTQYF
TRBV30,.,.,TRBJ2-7,TGTGCCTGGAAGCCGGGACATGGTCGCTTC,CAWKPGHGRF
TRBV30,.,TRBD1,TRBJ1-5,TGTGCCTGGAATCAACAGGGGGCGAATCAGCCCCAGCATTTT,CAWNQQGANQPQHF
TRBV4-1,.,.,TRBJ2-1,TGCGCCAGCAGCCTTGTGCCGAGCTACAATGAGCAGTTCTTC,CASSLVPSYNEQFF
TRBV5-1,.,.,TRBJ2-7,TGCGCCAGCAGCTTTCTGGGCCACGAGCAGTACTTC,CASSFLGHEQYF
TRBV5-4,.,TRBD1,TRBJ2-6,TGTGCCAGCAGCTTACGGACAGGGTTGACCTCTGGGGCCAACGTCCTGACTTTC,CASSLRTGLTSGANVLTF
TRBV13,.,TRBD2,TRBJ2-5,TGTGCCAGCAGCTCTAGCGGGAGAGGGGAGGAGACCCAGTACTTC,CASSSSGRGEETQYF
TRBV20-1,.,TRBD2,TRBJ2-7,TGCAGTGCTAAGCGGGAGGGCGAGCAGTACTTC,CSAKREGEQYF
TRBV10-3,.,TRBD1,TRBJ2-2,TGTGCCACCGGACAGGGAGAGAGGTTCGGGGAGCTGTTTTTT,CATGQGERFGELFF
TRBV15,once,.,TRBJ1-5,TGTGCCACCAGCAGAGATCCGCGGCGTGGCAATCAGCCCCAGCATTTT,CATSRDPRRGNQPQHF
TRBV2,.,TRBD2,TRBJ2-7,TGTGCCAGCAGTGAAAGGGGGCCGGGACTAGCGGGGTCCTACGAGCAGTACTTC,CASSERGPGLAGSYEQYF
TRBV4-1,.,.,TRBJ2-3,TGCGCCAGCAGCCAAACAGGGAGCACAGATACGCAGTATTTT,CASSQTGSTDTQYF
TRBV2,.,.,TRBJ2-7,TGTGCCAGCAGGTACAGCTACGAGCAGTACTTC,CASRYSYEQYF
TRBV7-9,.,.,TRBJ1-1,TGTGCCAGCAGCGCCGGGGGGGCGGGGAACACTGAAGCTTTCTTT,CASSAGGAGNTEAFF
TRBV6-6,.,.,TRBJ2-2,TGTGCCAGCAGCAAGACAGGCATAACGAACACCGGGGAGCTGTTTTTT,CASSKTGITNTGELFF
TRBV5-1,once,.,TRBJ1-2,TGCGCCAGCAGCTTGGCAGAAGACTATGGCTACACCTTC,CASSLAEDYGYTF
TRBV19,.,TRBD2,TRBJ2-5,TGTGCCAGTAGTCCCCCAGCGGGAGGCGGAGAGACCCAGTACTTC,CASSPPAGGGETQYF
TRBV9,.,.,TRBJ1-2,TGTGCCAGCAGCGAAGGATTAGGGAGTGTATATGGGAACTATGGCTACACCTTC,CASSEGLGSVYGNYGYTF
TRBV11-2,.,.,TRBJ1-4,TGTGCCAGCAGCTTAGAGGCTGCGGGACCTAGTGAAAAACTGTTTTTT,CASSLEAAGPSEKLFF
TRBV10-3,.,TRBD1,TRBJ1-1,TGTGCCATCAGTGGCAAGACAGGGGCATGGACTGAAGCTTTCTTT,CAISGKTGAWTEAFF
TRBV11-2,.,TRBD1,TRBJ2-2,TGTGCCAGCAGCTTGGGACAGGGGAACACCGGGGAGCTGTTTTTT,CASSLGQGNTGELFF
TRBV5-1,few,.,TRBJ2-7,TGCGCCAGCAGCAGGGAGCAGGGGTCCTACGAGCAGTACTTC,CASSREQGSYEQYF
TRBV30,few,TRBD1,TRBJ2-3,TGTGCCTGGGACTACAGGGGGAGCACAGATACGCAGTATTTT,CAWDYRGSTDTQYF
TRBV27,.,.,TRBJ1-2,TGTGCCAGCAGTTTAAAGGGGAGGGGCTACACCTTC,CASSLKGRGYTF
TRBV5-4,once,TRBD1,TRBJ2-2,TGTGCCAGCAGCTTACAGGGGGGTGTTAGCGGGGAGCTGTTTTTT,CASSLQGGVSGELFF
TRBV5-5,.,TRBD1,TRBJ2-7,TGTGCCAGCAGCTCTGCGAACCTAGGACAGGGGGCGGGGGAGCAGTACTTC,CASSSANLGQGAGEQYF
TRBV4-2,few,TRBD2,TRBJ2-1,TGTGCCAGCAGCCAAGAGGGAGCGGGAGGGGCCAATGAGCAGTTCTTC,CASSQEGAGGANEQFF
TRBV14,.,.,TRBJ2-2,TGTGCCAGCAGCCCCCGGTTGTTGGGAGCCGGGGAGCTGTTTTTT,CASSPRLLGAGELFF
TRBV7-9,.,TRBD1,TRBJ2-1,TGTGCCAGCAGCTTGACAGGGAGCTCCTACAATGAGCAGTTCTTC,CASSLTGSSYNEQFF
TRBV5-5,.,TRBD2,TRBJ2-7,TGTGCCAGCGTCCGGGGTTGGGGTAGCGGGACGGGGGAGCAGTACTTC,CASVRGWGSGTGEQYF
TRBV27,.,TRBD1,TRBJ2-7,TGTGCCAGCAGTTTTATTACCCGATCGGGACAGGGGGCGAACGAGCAGTACTTC,CASSFITRSGQGANEQYF
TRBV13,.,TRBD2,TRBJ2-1,TGTGCCAGCAGCACTGGTGGGAGGTGGCTAGCGGGAGAAGGTGAGCAGTTCTTC,CASSTGGRWLAGEGEQFF
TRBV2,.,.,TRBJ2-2,TGTGCCAGCTCTCAGGGACTTTTTTTCGCCGGGGAGCTGTTTTTT,CASSQGLFFAGELFF
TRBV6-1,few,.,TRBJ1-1,TGTGCCAGCTGCGTAGGGGCAGGTTATGAAGCTTTCTTT,CASCVGAGYEAFF